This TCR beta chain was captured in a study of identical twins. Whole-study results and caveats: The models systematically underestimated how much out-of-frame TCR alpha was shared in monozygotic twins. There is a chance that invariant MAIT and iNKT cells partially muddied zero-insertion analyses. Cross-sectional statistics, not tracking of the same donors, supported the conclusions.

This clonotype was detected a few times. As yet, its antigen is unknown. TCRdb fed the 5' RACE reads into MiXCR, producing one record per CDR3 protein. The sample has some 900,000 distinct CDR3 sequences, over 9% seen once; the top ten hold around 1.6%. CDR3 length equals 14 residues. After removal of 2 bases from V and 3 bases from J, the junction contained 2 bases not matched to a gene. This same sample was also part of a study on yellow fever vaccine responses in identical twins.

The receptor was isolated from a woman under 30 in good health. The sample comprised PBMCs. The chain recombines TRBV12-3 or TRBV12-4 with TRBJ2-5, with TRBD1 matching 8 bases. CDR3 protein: CASSLTGGKETQYF. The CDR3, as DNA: TGTGCCAGCAGTTTAACAGGGGGAAAAGAGACCCAGTACTTC.